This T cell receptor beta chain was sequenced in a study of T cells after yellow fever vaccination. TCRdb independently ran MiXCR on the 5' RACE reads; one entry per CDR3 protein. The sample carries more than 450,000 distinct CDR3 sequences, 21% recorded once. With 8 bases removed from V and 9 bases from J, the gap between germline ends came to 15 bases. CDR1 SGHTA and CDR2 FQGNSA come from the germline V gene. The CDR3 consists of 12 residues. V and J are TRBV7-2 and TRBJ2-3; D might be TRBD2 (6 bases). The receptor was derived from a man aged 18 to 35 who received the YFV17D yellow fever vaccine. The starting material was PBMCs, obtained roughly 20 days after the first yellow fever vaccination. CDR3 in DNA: TGTGCCAGCGGCGCCTCGGCGGGGACGCAGTATTTT. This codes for CASGASAGTQYF.